This is a list of T cell receptor beta chains from one sample in a study of blood T cells in healthy people across ages. In TCRdb, the 5' RACE reads were re-called with MiXCR into one record per CDR3 protein. The data show around 1,600,000 distinct CDR3 sequences, approximately 39% seen once. Sequenced input: blood. Receptors were obtained from a woman in her late teens or twenties in good health. Both conserved end residues are part of each CDR3. Fields, in order: clone size, J gene, D gene, V gene, CDR3 DNA, CDR3 protein. A D gene is named only where the DNA matches it firmly. Expanded clones are given a class, and other clones once, few, many or no size at all.

clone size: NA; J gene: TRBJ2-1; D gene: NA; V gene: TRBV27; CDR3 DNA: TGTGCCAGCAGTTTGCGGCGGGACGGCAATGAGCAGTTCTTC; CDR3 protein: CASSLRRDGNEQFF
clone size: NA; J gene: TRBJ2-5; D gene: TRBD2; V gene: TRBV20-1; CDR3 DNA: TGCAGTGATGGGACTAGCGGGAGGGGGACCCAGTACTTC; CDR3 protein: CSDGTSGRGTQYF
clone size: few; J gene: TRBJ2-3; D gene: TRBD2; V gene: TRBV29-1; CDR3 DNA: TGCAGCGTTGACCGTCCGACTAGCGACCTCACAGATACGCAGTATTTT; CDR3 protein: CSVDRPTSDLTDTQYF
clone size: NA; J gene: TRBJ2-7; D gene: NA; V gene: TRBV20-1; CDR3 DNA: TGCAGTGCTAGAAATCGGTTGCAGTACTTC; CDR3 protein: CSARNRLQYF
clone size: few; J gene: TRBJ1-2; D gene: NA; V gene: TRBV20-1; CDR3 DNA: TGCAGTGCCCCTTACCCGGGGGTAAACTATGGCTACACCTTC; CDR3 protein: CSAPYPGVNYGYTF
clone size: NA; J gene: TRBJ2-6; D gene: NA; V gene: TRBV7-8; CDR3 DNA: TGTGCCAGCAGTGGACGGATTAGCTCTGGGGCCAACGTCCCGACTTTC; CDR3 protein: CASSGRISSGANVPTF
clone size: NA; J gene: TRBJ2-3; D gene: TRBD2; V gene: TRBV5-8; CDR3 DNA: TGTGCCAGCAGCTTTCTCTTAGCGGGAGTGAAATTCACAGATACGCAGTATTTT; CDR3 protein: CASSFLLAGVKFTDTQYF
clone size: NA; J gene: TRBJ2-6; D gene: NA; V gene: TRBV6-5; CDR3 DNA: TGTGCCAGCAGTTACTCTCGGGGAGGATGGGCCAACGTCCTGACTTTC; CDR3 protein: CASSYSRGGWANVLTF
clone size: few; J gene: TRBJ2-1; D gene: NA; V gene: TRBV4-1; CDR3 DNA: TGCGCCAGCAGCCCCGCAGGCCTAGGAAATGAGCAGTTCTTC; CDR3 protein: CASSPAGLGNEQFF
clone size: NA; J gene: TRBJ1-2; D gene: NA; V gene: TRBV20-1; CDR3 DNA: TGCAGTGCTAGAGATCAACAGAGTGGTGGCTACACCTTC; CDR3 protein: CSARDQQSGGYTF
clone size: NA; J gene: TRBJ1-1; D gene: NA; V gene: TRBV10-3; CDR3 DNA: TGTGCCATCAGTGAGGAGGGCTGGGACACTGAAGCTTTCTTT; CDR3 protein: CAISEEGWDTEAFF
clone size: few; J gene: TRBJ2-1; D gene: TRBD2; V gene: TRBV12-3/TRBV12-4; CDR3 DNA: TGTGCCAGCAGGTGGACTAGCGGGGGGATCAATGAGCAGTTCTTC; CDR3 protein: CASRWTSGGINEQFF
clone size: NA; J gene: TRBJ2-7; D gene: NA; V gene: TRBV7-2; CDR3 DNA: TGTGCCAGCAGCGACCCGGAAAGTGGTGAGCAGTACTTC; CDR3 protein: CASSDPESGEQYF
clone size: NA; J gene: TRBJ2-1; D gene: TRBD1; V gene: TRBV20-1; CDR3 DNA: TGCAGTTACTTGGGGAAACTACAGGGGCCCAATGAGCAGTTCTTC; CDR3 protein: CSYLGKLQGPNEQFF
clone size: few; J gene: TRBJ2-7; D gene: TRBD1; V gene: TRBV20-1; CDR3 DNA: TGCAGTGCTATCTCCGGGACAGCCACATACGAGCAGTACTTC; CDR3 protein: CSAISGTATYEQYF
clone size: NA; J gene: TRBJ2-7; D gene: NA; V gene: TRBV12-3/TRBV12-4; CDR3 DNA: TGTGCCAGCAGTTTATTTGGGGCGGGGGAGCAGTACTTC; CDR3 protein: CASSLFGAGEQYF
clone size: NA; J gene: TRBJ2-7; D gene: TRBD1; V gene: TRBV6-1; CDR3 DNA: TGTGCCAGCAGGGACAGGGGGCGCTGGGAGCGGTACTTC; CDR3 protein: CASRDRGRWERYF
clone size: few; J gene: TRBJ2-2; D gene: TRBD1; V gene: TRBV4-3; CDR3 DNA: TGCGCCAGCACCACAGGGGTAAACACCGGGGAGCTGTTTTTT; CDR3 protein: CASTTGVNTGELFF
clone size: NA; J gene: TRBJ2-1; D gene: NA; V gene: TRBV24-1; CDR3 DNA: TGTGCCACCAGTGATTGGGGCTCTAAGAATGAGCAGTTCTTC; CDR3 protein: CATSDWGSKNEQFF
clone size: NA; J gene: TRBJ1-2; D gene: NA; V gene: TRBV4-1; CDR3 DNA: TGCGCCAGCAGCCACGTTGAGGGAACAGAAGATGGCTACACCTTC; CDR3 protein: CASSHVEGTEDGYTF
clone size: NA; J gene: TRBJ2-3; D gene: NA; V gene: TRBV5-1; CDR3 DNA: TGCGCCAGCAGCGGTGCGGGCGGGGATACGCAGTATTTT; CDR3 protein: CASSGAGGDTQYF
clone size: NA; J gene: TRBJ2-5; D gene: NA; V gene: TRBV28; CDR3 DNA: TGTGCCAGCAGTCCCCCCGATAGGAAGACCCAGTACTTC; CDR3 protein: CASSPPDRKTQYF
clone size: NA; J gene: TRBJ1-2; D gene: TRBD1; V gene: TRBV7-2; CDR3 DNA: TGTTCCAGCAGCCACCCGGGACAGACCTATGGCTACACCTTC; CDR3 protein: CSSSHPGQTYGYTF
clone size: NA; J gene: TRBJ2-7; D gene: NA; V gene: TRBV20-1; CDR3 DNA: TGCAGTGCTGCCAGGAGCCAGACCTCCTACGAGCAGTACTTC; CDR3 protein: CSAARSQTSYEQYF
clone size: NA; J gene: TRBJ2-1; D gene: NA; V gene: TRBV7-2; CDR3 DNA: TGTGCCAGCAGCTTATTCCTCCTAAACAATGAGCAGTTCTTC; CDR3 protein: CASSLFLLNNEQFF
clone size: few; J gene: TRBJ2-3; D gene: TRBD2; V gene: TRBV5-1; CDR3 DNA: TGCGCCAGCAGCTTACTAGCGGAAAACACAGATACGCAGTATTTT; CDR3 protein: CASSLLAENTDTQYF
clone size: NA; J gene: TRBJ1-1; D gene: NA; V gene: TRBV7-6; CDR3 DNA: TGTGCCAGCAGCGTAGGGGAGGAGGGATCAGCTTTCTTT; CDR3 protein: CASSVGEEGSAFF
clone size: NA; J gene: TRBJ1-5; D gene: NA; V gene: TRBV10-3; CDR3 DNA: TGTGCCATCAGCTCGGGACGGGAGAATCAGCCCCAGCATTTT; CDR3 protein: CAISSGRENQPQHF
clone size: NA; J gene: TRBJ1-2; D gene: NA; V gene: TRBV6-2/TRBV6-3; CDR3 DNA: TGTGCCAGCAGTCTTCTCGGACTGCTGTCTGGCTACACCTTC; CDR3 protein: CASSLLGLLSGYTF
clone size: NA; J gene: TRBJ1-1; D gene: NA; V gene: TRBV2; CDR3 DNA: TGTGCCAGCAAGCCGGACAAGTTGAACACTGAAGCTTTCTTT; CDR3 protein: CASKPDKLNTEAFF
clone size: few; J gene: TRBJ1-2; D gene: NA; V gene: TRBV4-1; CDR3 DNA: TGCGCCAGCAGCCAAGACAGACGTTTAGGCTACACCTTC; CDR3 protein: CASSQDRRLGYTF
clone size: NA; J gene: TRBJ2-1; D gene: NA; V gene: TRBV7-6; CDR3 DNA: TGTGCCAGCAGGGGAGCCCGGGGGTCAGACAATGAGCAGTTCTTC; CDR3 protein: CASRGARGSDNEQFF
clone size: few; J gene: TRBJ2-3; D gene: TRBD2; V gene: TRBV10-2; CDR3 DNA: TGCGCCAGCAGGAGCGGGGGGGCCTTTGAAGATACGCAGTATTTT; CDR3 protein: CASRSGGAFEDTQYF
clone size: few; J gene: TRBJ1-2; D gene: TRBD1; V gene: TRBV12-3/TRBV12-4; CDR3 DNA: TGTGCCAGCAGTTTGACAGGGGGTTTCGACTATGGCTACACCTTC; CDR3 protein: CASSLTGGFDYGYTF
clone size: few; J gene: TRBJ2-5; D gene: NA; V gene: TRBV9; CDR3 DNA: TGTGCCAGCAGCGCGACAAGCCAAGAGACCCAGTACTTC; CDR3 protein: CASSATSQETQYF
clone size: NA; J gene: TRBJ1-2; D gene: TRBD1; V gene: TRBV7-2; CDR3 DNA: TGTGCCAGCAGCCGACAGGGGCTCCCTGGCTATGGCTACACCTTC; CDR3 protein: CASSRQGLPGYGYTF
clone size: few; J gene: TRBJ2-1; D gene: NA; V gene: TRBV20-1; CDR3 DNA: TGCAGAGCTCAGGGAGATCAGGATGAGCAGTTCTTC; CDR3 protein: CRAQGDQDEQFF
clone size: few; J gene: TRBJ1-2; D gene: NA; V gene: TRBV12-3/TRBV12-4; CDR3 DNA: TGTGCCAGCAGTGGGGGGTGTGGCTACACCTTC; CDR3 protein: CASSGGCGYTF
clone size: NA; J gene: TRBJ2-2; D gene: NA; V gene: TRBV9; CDR3 DNA: TGTGCCAGCAGCATACGGACAGCCGCGAACACCGGGGAGCTGTTTTTT; CDR3 protein: CASSIRTAANTGELFF
clone size: NA; J gene: TRBJ1-6; D gene: TRBD1; V gene: TRBV7-8; CDR3 DNA: TGTGCCAGCAGCATGGGACAGGGCAGTTCGGGTTCACCCCTCCACTTT; CDR3 protein: CASSMGQGSSGSPLHF
clone size: NA; J gene: TRBJ1-4; D gene: NA; V gene: TRBV7-9; CDR3 DNA: TGTGCCAGCACCAGCAGAGGAGCTAATGAAAAACTGTTTTTT; CDR3 protein: CASTSRGANEKLFF
clone size: NA; J gene: TRBJ2-7; D gene: TRBD1; V gene: TRBV28; CDR3 DNA: TGTGCCAGCAGTCTGGGACAGGGGGCTACGATTTACGAGCAGTACTTC; CDR3 protein: CASSLGQGATIYEQYF
clone size: NA; J gene: TRBJ2-2; D gene: NA; V gene: TRBV9; CDR3 DNA: TGTGCCAGCAGCCCCGTTGGGGTTCTCTCCGGGGAGCTGTTTTTT; CDR3 protein: CASSPVGVLSGELFF
clone size: NA; J gene: TRBJ1-4; D gene: NA; V gene: TRBV27; CDR3 DNA: TGTGCCAGCAGTTTCTTACAGGGTTCTGAAAAACTGTTTTTT; CDR3 protein: CASSFLQGSEKLFF
clone size: NA; J gene: TRBJ1-6; D gene: NA; V gene: TRBV6-5; CDR3 DNA: TGTGCCAGCAGTTACGGGTACCATAATTCACCCCCCCACTTT; CDR3 protein: CASSYGYHNSPPHF
clone size: NA; J gene: TRBJ2-1; D gene: NA; V gene: TRBV2; CDR3 DNA: TGTGCCAGCAGTGAGGGACGGGACAACAATGAGCAGTTCTTC; CDR3 protein: CASSEGRDNNEQFF
clone size: few; J gene: TRBJ2-7; D gene: TRBD2; V gene: TRBV9; CDR3 DNA: TGTGCCAGCAGCCGACTAGCGGGGACCTCCTACGAGCAGTACTTC; CDR3 protein: CASSRLAGTSYEQYF
clone size: few; J gene: TRBJ2-3; D gene: NA; V gene: TRBV10-3; CDR3 DNA: TGTGCCATCAGGCTAAGCGGAGGGGAGGATACGCAGTATTTT; CDR3 protein: CAIRLSGGEDTQYF
clone size: NA; J gene: TRBJ1-1; D gene: NA; V gene: TRBV7-9; CDR3 DNA: TGTGCCAGCAGCCTTTTATCAGCTCTTAACACTGAAGCTTTCTTT; CDR3 protein: CASSLLSALNTEAFF
clone size: NA; J gene: TRBJ1-6; D gene: NA; V gene: TRBV12-3/TRBV12-4; CDR3 DNA: TGTGCCAGCAGTTTAGCAGGGGTTGGGGCACCCCTCCACTTT; CDR3 protein: CASSLAGVGAPLHF
clone size: few; J gene: TRBJ2-3; D gene: NA; V gene: TRBV21-1; CDR3 DNA: TGTGCCAGCAGCAGACTCTACAGGGTGGGGAAAGATACGCAGTATTTT; CDR3 protein: CASSRLYRVGKDTQYF
clone size: NA; J gene: TRBJ2-1; D gene: NA; V gene: TRBV29-1; CDR3 DNA: TGCAGCGTTGACTGGGATCACAATGAGCAGTTCTTC; CDR3 protein: CSVDWDHNEQFF
clone size: NA; J gene: TRBJ2-5; D gene: NA; V gene: TRBV3-1; CDR3 DNA: TGTGCCAGCAGCCAGGGTACTGGCGTAAAGGAGACCCAGTACTTC; CDR3 protein: CASSQGTGVKETQYF